Listed below are T cell receptor beta chains from one sample, sequenced in a study of blood T cell repertoires in COVID-19. Using immunoSEQ multiplex PCR, the repertoire was profiled, and TCRdb retains in-frame clones only, with some absent. The sample lists 95,000 to 150,000 clones; roughly nine tenths were seen once. Material: peripheral blood. These receptors were collected from a man in his 70s with active or convalescent COVID-19. Each CDR3 is given with its conserved first and last residue. A D gene is named only where the DNA matches it firmly. Size is stated for part of the rows, as once, few or many counts, or as a class when the clone is expanded.

abundance,v_gene,j_gene,d_gene,CDR3nt,CDR3aa
.,TRBV21-1,TRBJ2-2,.,TGTGCCAGCATATCCGGGACAGGGGGCGCCGCCGGGGAACTGTTTTTT,CASISGTGGAAGELFF
.,TRBV15,TRBJ2-5,TRBD1,TGTGCCACCAGCAGAGATGGGACAGGGGGGACAGAGACCCAGTACTTC,CATSRDGTGGTETQYF
few,TRBV5-1,TRBJ1-2,TRBD1,TGCGCCAGCAGCTTGGAAACCAGGGGGAAAGGCTACACCTTC,CASSLETRGKGYTF
.,TRBV11-3,TRBJ2-2,TRBD2,TGTGCCAGCAGCCCCCGGGGTAGCGGGACGAACGGGGAGCTGTTTTTT,CASSPRGSGTNGELFF
.,TRBV6-5,TRBJ2-1,TRBD2,TGTGCCAGCACCCCCCGGACTAGGAATGGTAATGAGCAGTTCTTC,CASTPRTRNGNEQFF
.,TRBV7-8,TRBJ2-7,.,TGTGCCAGCAGCTTAGCGCCGACAGACGAGCAGTACTTC,CASSLAPTDEQYF
.,TRBV10-3,TRBJ2-3,TRBD2,TGTGCCATCAGTGGGGGAGCGGGAGGAGCAGATACGCAGTATTTT,CAISGGAGGADTQYF
.,TRBV10-2,TRBJ1-2,.,TGCGCCAGCAGTGAGTCAGGAGATTATGGCTACACCTTC,CASSESGDYGYTF
.,TRBV10-3,TRBJ2-1,TRBD2,TGTGCCATCACCCATGAAAGCGGGAGCTCCTACAATGAGCAGTTCTTC,CAITHESGSSYNEQFF
.,TRBV7-7,TRBJ2-7,.,TGTGCTAGCAGTCCCAGTCCCGACAGCCTCAAGGGGCAGTACTTC,CASSPSPDSLKGQYF
once,TRBV29-1,TRBJ2-1,TRBD2,TGCAGCACGGGACTAGCGGGGGAGATATACAATGAGCAGTTCTTC,CSTGLAGEIYNEQFF
few,TRBV19,TRBJ1-5,TRBD1,TGTGCCAGTAGTACGGGCCGGACAGGGCCGAGTCAGCCCCAGCATTTT,CASSTGRTGPSQPQHF
.,TRBV10-3,TRBJ2-7,TRBD1,TGTGCCATCACTCCGGACAGGTCCTTTAGCGAGCAGTACTTC,CAITPDRSFSEQYF
.,TRBV5-1,TRBJ1-1,.,TGCGCCAGCAGCTATAACAATGTGAACACTGAAGCTTTCTTT,CASSYNNVNTEAFF
.,TRBV28,TRBJ1-1,.,TGTGCCAGCAGCCAACCAGGGCCCACTGAAGCTTTCTTT,CASSQPGPTEAFF
.,TRBV11-1,TRBJ2-7,.,TGTGCCAGCAGCTTAGTTTCCGTATACGAGCAGTACTTC,CASSLVSVYEQYF
.,TRBV7-3,TRBJ2-1,TRBD2,TGTGCCAGCAGCTTAGGGTTACTAGCGGGAGTCTATAATGAGCAGTTCTTC,CASSLGLLAGVYNEQFF
.,TRBV6-5,TRBJ1-3,TRBD1,TGTGCCAGCAGTTACCCTGGGACAGTCTCTGGAAACACCATATATTTT,CASSYPGTVSGNTIYF
.,TRBV7-2,TRBJ1-3,.,TGTGCCAGCAGCTTAGCGTACAGCTCTGGAAACACCATATATTTT,CASSLAYSSGNTIYF
.,TRBV6-5,TRBJ2-1,.,TGTGCCAGCAGGGGGGCCTACTCCTACAATGAGCAGTTCTTC,CASRGAYSYNEQFF
.,TRBV5-1,TRBJ1-1,.,TGCGCCAGCAGCTTGGCGGGCAGGGTGCACACTGAAGCTTTCTTT,CASSLAGRVHTEAFF
once,TRBV4-2,TRBJ2-1,TRBD2,TGTGCCAGCAGCCAAGATGAAAGGGCGGGAGCTTACAATGAGCAGTTCTTC,CASSQDERAGAYNEQFF
.,TRBV7-9,TRBJ2-7,.,TGTGCCAGCAGCTTAGGGCAGGGAATAGGCTACGAGCAGTACTTC,CASSLGQGIGYEQYF
.,TRBV6-5,TRBJ2-5,.,TGTGCCAGCAGTCCCCCTCGACAGGGAGGAGAGACCCAGTACTTC,CASSPPRQGGETQYF
.,TRBV25-1,TRBJ2-7,TRBD1,TGTGCCAGCAGTGCAACAGGGGAGCTGTACTTC,CASSATGELYF
once,TRBV5-1,TRBJ1-2,.,TGCGCCAGCAGCTTGGACCCAACAAACTATGGCTACACCTTC,CASSLDPTNYGYTF
.,TRBV5-1,TRBJ2-7,TRBD1,TGCGCCAGCAGCTTGGGACAGGGGATCAACGAGCAGTACTTC,CASSLGQGINEQYF
.,TRBV27,TRBJ2-5,TRBD2,TGTGCCAGCAGTTTAAGGACTAGCGTATTACAAGAGACCCAGTACTTC,CASSLRTSVLQETQYF
.,TRBV6-1,TRBJ2-7,TRBD2,TGTGCCAGCAGTGAAACTAGCGGGAGGGCAGGAGAGCAGTACTTC,CASSETSGRAGEQYF